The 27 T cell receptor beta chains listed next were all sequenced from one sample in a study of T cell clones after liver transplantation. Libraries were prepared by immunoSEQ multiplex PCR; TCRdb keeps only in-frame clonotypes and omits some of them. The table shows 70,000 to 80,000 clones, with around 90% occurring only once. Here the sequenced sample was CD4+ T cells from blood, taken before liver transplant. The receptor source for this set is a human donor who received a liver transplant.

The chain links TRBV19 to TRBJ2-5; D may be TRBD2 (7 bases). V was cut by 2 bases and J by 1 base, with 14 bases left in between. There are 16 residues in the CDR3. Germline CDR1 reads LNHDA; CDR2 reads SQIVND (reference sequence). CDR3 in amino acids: CASSIRGGPSQETQYF. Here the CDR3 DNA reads TGTGCCAGTAGTATAAGGGGGGGACCTTCCCAAGAGACCCAGTACTTC.

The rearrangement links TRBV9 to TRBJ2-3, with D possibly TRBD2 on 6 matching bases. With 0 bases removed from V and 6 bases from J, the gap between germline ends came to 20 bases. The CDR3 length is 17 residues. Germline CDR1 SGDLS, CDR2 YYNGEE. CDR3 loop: CASSVDLPSGLRDTQYF. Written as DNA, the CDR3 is TGTGCCAGCAGCGTAGACCTTCCATCGGGACTTAGGGATACGCAGTATTTT.

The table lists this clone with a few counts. The CDR3 DNA is TGTGCCTGGAGCATAGGGACAACAGGTCCGTTCGAAAAACTGTTTTTT. Protein product: CAWSIGTTGPFEKLFF. The chain couples TRBV30 to TRBJ1-4; tentative D call: TRBD1 (6 bases). Between the trimmed V and J ends, which lost 3 bases and 8 bases, there was a span of 22 bases. Per the germline V gene, CDR1 is GTSNPN and CDR2 is SVGIG (reference sequence). The CDR3 totals 16 residues.

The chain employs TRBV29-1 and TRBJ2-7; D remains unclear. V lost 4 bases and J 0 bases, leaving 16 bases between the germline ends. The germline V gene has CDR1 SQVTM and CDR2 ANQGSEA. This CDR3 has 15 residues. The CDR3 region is CSVALGIDSSYEQYF. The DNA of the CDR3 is TGCAGCGTTGCGTTGGGGATTGATAGCTCCTACGAGCAGTACTTC.

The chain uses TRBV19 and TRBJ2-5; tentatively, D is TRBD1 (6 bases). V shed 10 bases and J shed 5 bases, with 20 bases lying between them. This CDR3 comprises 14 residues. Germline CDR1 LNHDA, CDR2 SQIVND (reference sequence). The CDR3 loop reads CATQRQGSGETQYF. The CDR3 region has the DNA TGTGCCACTCAGAGGCAGGGGTCTGGGGAGACCCAGTACTTC. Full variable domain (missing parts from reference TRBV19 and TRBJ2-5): DGGITQSPKYLFRKEGQNVTLSCEQNLNHDAMYWYRQDPGQGLRLIYYSQIVNDFQKGDIAEGYSVSREKKESFPLTVTSAQKNPTAFYLCATQRQGSGETQYFGPGTRLLVL.

CDR3 in amino acids: CASSLDGAGILSYEQYF. The CDR3 DNA is TGTGCCAGCAGCTTGGATGGGGCGGGAATCCTCTCCTACGAGCAGTACTTC. This chain connects TRBV5-4 to TRBJ2-7, with a weak D call TRBD2 (6 bases). CDR3 length: 17 residues. Germline V CDR1 and CDR2: SGHNT, YYREEE (reference sequence). V was shortened by 0 bases and J by 0 bases, with 16 bases between the two germline ends.

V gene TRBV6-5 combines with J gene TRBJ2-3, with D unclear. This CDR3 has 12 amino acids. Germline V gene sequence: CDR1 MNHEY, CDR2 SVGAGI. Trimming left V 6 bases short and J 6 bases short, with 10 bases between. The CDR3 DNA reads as TGTGCCAGCAGGAACTTCGTGGATACGCAGTATTTT. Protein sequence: CASRNFVDTQYF.

Here the CDR3 DNA reads TGTGCCAGCAGCGGGAGATTTAGGGGAGACACTGAAGCTTTCTTT. It encodes CASSGRFRGDTEAFF. The J gene is TRBJ1-1, the V gene TRBV5-6; D may be TRBD1 (5 bases). Germline CDR1 is SGHDT and CDR2 is YYEEEE. The CDR3 contains 15 residues. V was shortened by 4 bases and J by 3 bases, with 16 bases between the two germline ends.

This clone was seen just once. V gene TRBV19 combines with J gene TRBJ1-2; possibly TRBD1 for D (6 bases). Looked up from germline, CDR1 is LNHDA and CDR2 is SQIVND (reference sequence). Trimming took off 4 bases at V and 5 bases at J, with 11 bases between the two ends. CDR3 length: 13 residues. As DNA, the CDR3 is TGTGCCAGTAGTAGCGGGGGCGGTTATGGCTACACCTTC. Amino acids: CASSSGGGYGYTF.

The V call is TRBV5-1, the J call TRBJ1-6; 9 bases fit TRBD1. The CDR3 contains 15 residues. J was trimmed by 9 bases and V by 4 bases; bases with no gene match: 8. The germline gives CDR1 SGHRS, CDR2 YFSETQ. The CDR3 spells CASSEDGTGTSPLHF. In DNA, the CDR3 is TGCGCCAGCAGCGAGGACGGGACAGGGACTTCACCCCTCCACTTT.

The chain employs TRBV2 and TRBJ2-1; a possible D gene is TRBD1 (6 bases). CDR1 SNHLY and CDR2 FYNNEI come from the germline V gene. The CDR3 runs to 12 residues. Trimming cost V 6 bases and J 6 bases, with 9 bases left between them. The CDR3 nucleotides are TGTGCCAGCAGGGGGGACACCAATGAGCAGTTCTTC. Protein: CASRGDTNEQFF.

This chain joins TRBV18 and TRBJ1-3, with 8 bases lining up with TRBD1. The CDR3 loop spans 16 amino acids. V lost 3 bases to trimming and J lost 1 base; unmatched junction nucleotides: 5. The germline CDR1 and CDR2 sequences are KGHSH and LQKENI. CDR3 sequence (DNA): TGTGCCAGCTCACCGGACAGGGCCACTTCTGGAAACACCATATATTTT. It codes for CASSPDRATSGNTIYF.

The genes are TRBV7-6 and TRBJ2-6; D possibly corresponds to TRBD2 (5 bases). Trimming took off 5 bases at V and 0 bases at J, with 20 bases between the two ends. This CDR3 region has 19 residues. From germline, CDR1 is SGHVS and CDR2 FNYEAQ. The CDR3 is CASSPNPRAGVSGANVLTF. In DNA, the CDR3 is TGTGCCAGCAGCCCAAATCCTCGGGCGGGCGTCTCTGGGGCCAACGTCCTGACTTTC.

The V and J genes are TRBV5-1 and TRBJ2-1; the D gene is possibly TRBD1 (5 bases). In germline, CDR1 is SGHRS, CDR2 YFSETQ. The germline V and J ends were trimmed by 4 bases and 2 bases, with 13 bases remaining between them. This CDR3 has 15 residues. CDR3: CASSPYRGTYNEQFF. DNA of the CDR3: TGCGCCAGCAGCCCATATAGGGGTACCTACAATGAGCAGTTCTTC.

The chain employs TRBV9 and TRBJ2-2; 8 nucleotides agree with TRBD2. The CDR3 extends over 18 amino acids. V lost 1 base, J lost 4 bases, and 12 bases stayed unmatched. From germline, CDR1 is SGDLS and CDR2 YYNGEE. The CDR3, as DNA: TGTGCCAGCAGCGTATCGAGGCTAGCGGGTGGGGGCACCGGGGAGCTGTTTTTT. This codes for CASSVSRLAGGGTGELFF.

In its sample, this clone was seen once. The CDR3 DNA sequence: TGCGCCAGCAGCTTGGCCCCGACCTCTCCTGGAAACACCATATATTTT. It specifies CASSLAPTSPGNTIYF. This sequence joins TRBV5-1 and TRBJ1-3; D gene ambiguous. The CDR3 runs 16 residues. V was clipped by 0 bases and J by 2 bases, with 12 bases between them. Germline V gene data show CDR1 as SGHRS and CDR2 as YFSETQ.

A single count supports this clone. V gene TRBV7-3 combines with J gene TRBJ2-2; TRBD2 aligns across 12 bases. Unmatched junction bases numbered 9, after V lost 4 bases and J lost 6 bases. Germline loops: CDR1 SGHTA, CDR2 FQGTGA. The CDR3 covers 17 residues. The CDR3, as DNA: TGTGCCAGCAGCTCCCGAAGACTAGCGGGAGATCCCGGGGAGCTGTTTTTT. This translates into CASSSRRLAGDPGELFF. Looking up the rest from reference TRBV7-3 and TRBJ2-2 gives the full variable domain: GAGVSQTPSNKVTEKGKYVELRCDPISGHTALYWYRQSLGQGPEFLIYFQGTGAADDSGLPNDRFFAVRPEGSVSTLKIQRTERGDSAVYLCASSSRRLAGDPGELFFGEGSRLTVL.

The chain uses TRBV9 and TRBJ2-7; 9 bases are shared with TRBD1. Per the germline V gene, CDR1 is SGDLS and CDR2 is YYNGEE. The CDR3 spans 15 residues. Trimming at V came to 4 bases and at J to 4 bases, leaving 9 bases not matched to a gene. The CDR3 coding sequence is TGTGCCAGCAGCCCAGGGGGGACAGGGAATTACGAGCAGTACTTC. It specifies CASSPGGTGNYEQYF.

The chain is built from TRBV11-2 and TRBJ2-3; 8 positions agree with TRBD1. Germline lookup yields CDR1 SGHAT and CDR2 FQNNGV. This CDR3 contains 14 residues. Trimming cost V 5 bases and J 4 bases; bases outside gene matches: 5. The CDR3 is CASSPGQGSDTQYF. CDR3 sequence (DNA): TGTGCCAGCAGCCCAGGACAGGGTTCAGATACGCAGTATTTT.

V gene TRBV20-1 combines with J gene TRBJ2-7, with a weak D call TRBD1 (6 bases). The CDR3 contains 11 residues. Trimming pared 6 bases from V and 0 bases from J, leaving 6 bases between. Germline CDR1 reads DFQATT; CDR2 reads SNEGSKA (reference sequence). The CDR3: CSAGHSYEQYF. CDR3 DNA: TGCAGTGCGGGACACTCCTACGAGCAGTACTTC.

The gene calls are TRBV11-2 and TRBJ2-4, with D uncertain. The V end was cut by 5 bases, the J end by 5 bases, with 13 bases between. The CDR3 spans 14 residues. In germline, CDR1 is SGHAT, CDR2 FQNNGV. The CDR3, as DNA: TGTGCCAGCAGCCCCCTGTCTAGTGAAAACATTCAGTACTTC. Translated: CASSPLSSENIQYF.

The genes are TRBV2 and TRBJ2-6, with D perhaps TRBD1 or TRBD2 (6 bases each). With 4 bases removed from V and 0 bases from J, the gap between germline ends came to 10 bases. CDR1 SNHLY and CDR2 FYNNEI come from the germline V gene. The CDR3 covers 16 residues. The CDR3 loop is CASSVGGGSGANVLTF. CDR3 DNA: TGTGCCAGCAGTGTAGGAGGGGGCTCTGGGGCCAACGTCCTGACTTTC.

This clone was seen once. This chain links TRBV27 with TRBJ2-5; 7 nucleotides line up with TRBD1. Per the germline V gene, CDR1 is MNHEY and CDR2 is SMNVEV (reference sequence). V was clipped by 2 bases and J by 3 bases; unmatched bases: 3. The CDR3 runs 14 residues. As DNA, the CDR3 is TGTGCCAGCAGTTTACTAGGGGGCAAAGAGACCCAGTACTTC. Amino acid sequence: CASSLLGGKETQYF.

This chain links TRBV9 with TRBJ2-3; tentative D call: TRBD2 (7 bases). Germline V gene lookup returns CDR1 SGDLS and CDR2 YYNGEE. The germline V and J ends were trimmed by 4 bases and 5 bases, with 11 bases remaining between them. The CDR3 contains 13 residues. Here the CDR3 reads CASSRGAEDTQYF. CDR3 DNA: TGTGCCAGCAGCCGGGGGGCGGAAGATACGCAGTATTTT. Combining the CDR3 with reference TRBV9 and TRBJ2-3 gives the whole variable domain DSGVTQTPKHLITATGQRVTLRCSPRSGDLSVYWYQQSLDQGLQFLIQYYNGEERAKGNILERFSAQQFPDLHSELNLSSLELGDSALYFCASSRGAEDTQYFGPGTRLTVL.

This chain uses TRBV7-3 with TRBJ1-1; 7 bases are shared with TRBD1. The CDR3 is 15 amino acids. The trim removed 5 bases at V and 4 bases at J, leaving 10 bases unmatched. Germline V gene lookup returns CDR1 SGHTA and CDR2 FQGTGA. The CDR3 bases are TGTGCCAGCAGCCAGGACCCAGGGGGGAGCACTGAAGCTTTCTTT. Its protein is CASSQDPGGSTEAFF.

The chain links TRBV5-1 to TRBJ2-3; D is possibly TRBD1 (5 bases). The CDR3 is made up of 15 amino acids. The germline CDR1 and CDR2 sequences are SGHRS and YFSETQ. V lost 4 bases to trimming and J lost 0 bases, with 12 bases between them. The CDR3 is CASSPERGSTDTQYF. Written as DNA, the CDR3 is TGCGCCAGCAGCCCGGAAAGGGGTAGCACAGATACGCAGTATTTT.

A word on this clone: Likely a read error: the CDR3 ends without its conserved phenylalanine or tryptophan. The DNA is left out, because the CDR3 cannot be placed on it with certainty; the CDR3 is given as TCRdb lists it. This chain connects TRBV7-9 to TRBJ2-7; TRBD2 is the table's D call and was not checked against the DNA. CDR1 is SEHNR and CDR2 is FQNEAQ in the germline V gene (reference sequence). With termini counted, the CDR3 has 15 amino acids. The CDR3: CASSLGDPGGAWMLL.